The present T cell receptor beta chain was sequenced within a study of response to subunit inactivated influenza vaccine. Overall study results and limits: The authors suggested that every seasonal influenza vaccination recruits few new T cells.

The V and J ends lost 6 bases and 0 bases, in that order; junction bases with no gene match: 2. The CDR3 spans 14 residues. This clonotype appeared many times. What it binds is unknown. One entry per CDR3 protein results from TCRdb running MiXCR on the RT-PCR reads. Of 860,000 or so distinct CDR3 sequences detected, approximately 22% appear once; the ten largest clones hold about a tenth. The sequencing here drew on PBMCs from blood, taken 5 days after vaccination. The chain couples TRBV12-3 or TRBV12-4 to TRBJ2-7, with 10 bases identical to TRBD2. The TCR sequence derives from a man in his fifties who received an inactivated influenza vaccine. In nucleotides, the CDR3 is TGTGCCAGCAGGCTAGCGGGGGACTCCTACGAGCAGTACTTC. Amino acids: CASRLAGDSYEQYF.